This TCR beta chain was found in a study of T cells in tuberculosis. Notes on the study in general: Low-affinity CD1B-GMM tetramer-binding T cells may have been missed.

The assay was immunoSEQ multiplex PCR, and TCRdb's table has in-frame clones only and misses some. The top ten clones hold around a fifth of a sample with 50,000 or so clones, roughly 86% of them seen once. The CDR3 spans 19 residues. J gave up 1 base and V 1 base, and 12 bases lay outside the gene matches. Germline CDR1 is MNHEY and CDR2 is SMNVEV (reference sequence). After thawing and overnight rest, PBMC were stained with GMM-loaded CD1B tetramer, viability dye and anti-CD3 for sorting. C32 glucose monomycolate from Rhodococcus equi was loaded onto the CD1B tetramers. Before cryopreservation, the sorted PBMC lost their CD14-expressing monocytes. About 100,000 tetramer-negative cells were sorted from each donor.

Sample: CD1b-GMM tetramer-negative cells sorted from PBMCs. This TCR was recovered from an adult woman with latent tuberculosis. The chain combines TRBV27 with TRBJ1-3; 8 nucleotides match TRBD1. The CDR3 loop reads CASSLLSYRGVESGNTIYF. In nucleotides, the CDR3 is TGTGCCAGCAGTTTATTGAGTTACAGGGGGGTGGAATCTGGAAACACCATATATTTT.